This T cell receptor beta chain was retrieved from a study of blood T cell repertoires in COVID-19. Per germline, CDR1 LNHDA and CDR2 SQIVND (reference sequence). Trimming cost V 5 bases and J 8 bases; bases outside gene matches: 14. This CDR3 is built from 17 residues. TCRdb keeps only in-frame clones here, not all; method: immunoSEQ multiplex PCR. The sample shows under 300,000 clones, 85% to 90% of them seen only once. This rearrangement joins TRBV19 to TRBJ2-1; 11 bases line up with TRBD2. This receptor was identified in a woman in her sixties who had recovered from COVID-19. Sequenced: PBMCs or T cells enriched from blood (not recorded which). The CDR3 DNA reads as TGTGCCAGTAGTGTTTATAGCGGGGGGGCCTTTCTTGATGAGCAGTTCTTC. Translating gives CASSVYSGGAFLDEQFF.